The 5 T cell receptor beta chains reported below all come from one sample, sequenced in a study of shared clonotypes between healthy human individuals. The repertoire was sequenced with immunoSEQ multiplex PCR; TCRdb's copy has only in-frame clones and lacks some. The table lists 2 million to 3 million clones, 80% to 95% of them singletons, with more than 0.35% in the top ten. Sample: naive CD4+ T cells from PBMCs. Regarding subset: CD45RA+ positively selected. The receptors stem from a man aged 18 to 29 in good health. Some clones in this sample may be carry-over from other donors' samples.

The chain employs TRBV6-6 and TRBJ2-7; D tentatively reads TRBD1 or TRBD2 (6 bases each). V was clipped by 10 bases and J by 0 bases, with 16 bases between them. This CDR3 region has 14 residues. Germline CDR1 is MNHNY and CDR2 is SVGAGI (reference sequence). The CDR3 protein is CATKEGGLSYEQYF. DNA for the CDR3: TGTGCCACCAAAGAGGGGGGCCTCTCCTACGAGCAGTACTTC.

This chain connects TRBV6-5 to TRBJ1-3; D gene unclear. The CDR3 contains 15 residues. V was cut by 5 bases and J by 0 bases, with 11 bases left in between. Germline CDR1 is MNHEY and CDR2 is SVGAGI. The CDR3 region has the DNA TGTGCCAGCAGTCCCCGACGTTCCTCTGGAAACACCATATATTTT. Translating gives CASSPRRSSGNTIYF.

This sequence joins TRBV9 and TRBJ2-1; 8 bases agree with TRBD2. The CDR3 loop spans 15 amino acids. CDR1 SGDLS and CDR2 YYNGEE come from the germline V gene. The J segment lost 10 bases and the V segment lost 0 bases, leaving 9 bases of the junction unmatched. This chain's CDR3 is CASSVEPGGPDEQFF. The CDR3 bases are TGTGCCAGCAGCGTAGAGCCGGGAGGGCCTGACGAGCAGTTCTTC.

The gene calls are TRBV28 and TRBJ1-5; tentative D call: TRBD1 (6 bases). Germline lookup yields CDR1 MDHEN and CDR2 SYDVKM. The ends were cut back, 6 bases at V and 0 bases at J, with 12 bases in the middle. The CDR3 has 15 residues. Written as DNA, the CDR3 is TGTGCCAGCAGGGGCGGACAGTATAGCAATCAGCCCCAGCATTTT. Amino acids: CASRGGQYSNQPQHF.

This chain uses TRBV18 with TRBJ2-2; D possibly matches TRBD1 or TRBD2 (5 bases each). The length of the CDR3 is 17 residues. Germline V gene data show CDR1 as KGHSH and CDR2 as LQKENI. V was shortened by 1 base and J by 5 bases, with 17 bases between the two germline ends. The CDR3 reads CASSPRSQGSGTGELFF. The CDR3 bases are TGTGCCAGCTCACCACGATCTCAGGGATCGGGGACCGGGGAGCTGTTTTTT.